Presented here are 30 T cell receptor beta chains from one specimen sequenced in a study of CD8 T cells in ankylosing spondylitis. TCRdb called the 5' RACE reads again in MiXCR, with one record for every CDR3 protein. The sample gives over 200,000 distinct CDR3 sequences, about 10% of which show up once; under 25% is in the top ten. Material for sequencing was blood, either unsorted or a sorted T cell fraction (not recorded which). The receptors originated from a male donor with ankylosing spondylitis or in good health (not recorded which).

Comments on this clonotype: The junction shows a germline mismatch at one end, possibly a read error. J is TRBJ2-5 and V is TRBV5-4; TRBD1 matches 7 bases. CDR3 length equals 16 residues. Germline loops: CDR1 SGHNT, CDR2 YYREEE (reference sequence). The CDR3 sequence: CASGLKQGTYKETQYF. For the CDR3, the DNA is TGTGCCAGCGGCTTGAAACAGGGGACGTACAAAGAGACCCAGTACTTC. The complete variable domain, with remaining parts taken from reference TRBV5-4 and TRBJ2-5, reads ETGVTQSPTHLIKTRGQQVTLRCSSQSGHNTVSWYQQALGQGPQFIFQYYREEENGRGNFPPRFSGLQFPNYSSELNVNALELDDSALYLCASGLKQGTYKETQYFGPGTRLLVL.

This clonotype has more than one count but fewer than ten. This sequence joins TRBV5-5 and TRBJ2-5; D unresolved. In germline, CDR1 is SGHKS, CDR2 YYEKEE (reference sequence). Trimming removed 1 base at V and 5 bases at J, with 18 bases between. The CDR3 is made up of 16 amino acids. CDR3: CASSLRYRFTGETQYF. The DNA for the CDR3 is TGTGCCAGCAGCTTGAGGTATCGGTTTACTGGGGAGACCCAGTACTTC.

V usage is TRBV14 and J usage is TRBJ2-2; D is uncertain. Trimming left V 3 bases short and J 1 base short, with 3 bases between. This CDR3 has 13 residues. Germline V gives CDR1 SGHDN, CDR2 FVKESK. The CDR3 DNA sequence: TGTGCCAGCAGCCATCTGAACACCGGGGAGCTGTTTTTT. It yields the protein CASSHLNTGELFF.

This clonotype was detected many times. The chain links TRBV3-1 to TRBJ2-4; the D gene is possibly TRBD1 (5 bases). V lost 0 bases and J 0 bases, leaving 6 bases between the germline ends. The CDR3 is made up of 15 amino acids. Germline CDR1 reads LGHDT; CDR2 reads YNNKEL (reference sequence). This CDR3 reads CASSQETVAKNIQYF. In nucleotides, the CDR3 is TGTGCCAGCAGCCAAGAGACAGTAGCCAAAAACATTCAGTACTTC.

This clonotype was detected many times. The CDR3: CASSNRQETQYF. CDR3 sequence (DNA): TGTGCCAGCAGCAACCGGCAAGAGACCCAGTACTTC. V usage is TRBV7-2 and J usage is TRBJ2-5; D is uncertain. The CDR3 loop spans 12 amino acids. The V end lost 5 bases, the J end lost 2 bases, and 6 bases lay between the germline ends. The germline CDR1 and CDR2 sequences are SGHTA and FQGNSA.

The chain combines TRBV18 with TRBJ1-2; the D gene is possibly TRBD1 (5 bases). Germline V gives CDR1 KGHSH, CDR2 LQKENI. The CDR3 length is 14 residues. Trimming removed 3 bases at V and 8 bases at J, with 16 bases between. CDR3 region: CASSPDGGRKGYTF. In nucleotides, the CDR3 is TGTGCCAGCTCACCCGACGGGGGACGAAAAGGCTACACCTTC. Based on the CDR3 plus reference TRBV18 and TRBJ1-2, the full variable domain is NAGVMQNPRHLVRRRGQEARLRCSPMKGHSHVYWYRQLPEEGLKFMVYLQKENIIDESGMPKERFSAEFPKEGPSILRIQQVVRGDSAAYFCASSPDGGRKGYTFGSGTRLTVV.

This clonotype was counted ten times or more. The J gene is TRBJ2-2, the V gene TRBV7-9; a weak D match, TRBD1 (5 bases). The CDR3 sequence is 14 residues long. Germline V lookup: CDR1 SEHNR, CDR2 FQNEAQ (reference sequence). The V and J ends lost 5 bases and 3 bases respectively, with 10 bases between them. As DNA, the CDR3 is TGTGCCAGCAGCGTCGACAGCGACACCGGGGAGCTGTTTTTT. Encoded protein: CASSVDSDTGELFF.

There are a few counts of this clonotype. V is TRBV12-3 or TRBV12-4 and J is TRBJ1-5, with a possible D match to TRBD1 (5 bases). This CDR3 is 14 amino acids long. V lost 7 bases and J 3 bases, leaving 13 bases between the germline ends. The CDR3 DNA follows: TGTGCCAGCAACACAGTTGGGGCCAATCAGCCCCAGCATTTT. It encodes CASNTVGANQPQHF.

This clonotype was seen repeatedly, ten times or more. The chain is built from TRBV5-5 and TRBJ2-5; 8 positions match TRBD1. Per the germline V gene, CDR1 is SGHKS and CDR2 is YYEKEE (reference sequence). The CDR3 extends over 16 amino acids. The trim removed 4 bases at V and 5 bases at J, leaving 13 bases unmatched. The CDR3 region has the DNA TGTGCCAGCAGCGGATGGGGACAGGCAATGCGGGAGACCCAGTACTTC. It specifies CASSGWGQAMRETQYF.

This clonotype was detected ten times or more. The CDR3, as DNA: TGTGCCAGTACGACGGACTCCTACGAGCAGTACTTC. Protein product: CASTTDSYEQYF. This chain links TRBV28 with TRBJ2-7; D ambiguous. Per germline, CDR1 MDHEN and CDR2 SYDVKM. V was shortened by 9 bases and J by 0 bases, with 9 bases between the two germline ends. The CDR3 is 12 amino acids.

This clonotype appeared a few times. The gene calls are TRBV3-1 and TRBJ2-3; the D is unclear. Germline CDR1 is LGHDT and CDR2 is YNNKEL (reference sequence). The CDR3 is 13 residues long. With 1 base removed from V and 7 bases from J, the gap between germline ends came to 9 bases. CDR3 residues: CASSQVRANTQYF. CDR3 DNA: TGTGCCAGCAGCCAAGTTAGGGCCAATACGCAGTATTTT.

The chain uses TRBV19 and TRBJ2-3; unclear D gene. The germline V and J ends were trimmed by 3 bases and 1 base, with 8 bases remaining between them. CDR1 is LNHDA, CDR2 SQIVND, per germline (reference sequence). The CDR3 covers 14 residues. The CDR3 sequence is CASSIQQGTDTQYF. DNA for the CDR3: TGTGCCAGTAGTATCCAGCAGGGCACAGATACGCAGTATTTT.

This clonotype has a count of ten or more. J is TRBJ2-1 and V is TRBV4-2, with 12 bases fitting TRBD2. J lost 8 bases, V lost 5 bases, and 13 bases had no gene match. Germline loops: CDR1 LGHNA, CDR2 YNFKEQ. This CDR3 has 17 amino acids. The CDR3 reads CASSGLAGFPSLDEQFF. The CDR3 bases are TGTGCCAGCAGCGGACTAGCGGGGTTTCCAAGCCTCGATGAGCAGTTCTTC.

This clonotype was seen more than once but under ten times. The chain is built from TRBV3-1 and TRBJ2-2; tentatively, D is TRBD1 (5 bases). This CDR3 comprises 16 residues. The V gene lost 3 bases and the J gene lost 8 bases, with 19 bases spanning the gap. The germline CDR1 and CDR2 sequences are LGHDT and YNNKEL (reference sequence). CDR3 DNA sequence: TGTGCCAGCAGCCACGACCAACCAGGGCCTCGGGGGGAGCTGTTTTTT. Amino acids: CASSHDQPGPRGELFF.

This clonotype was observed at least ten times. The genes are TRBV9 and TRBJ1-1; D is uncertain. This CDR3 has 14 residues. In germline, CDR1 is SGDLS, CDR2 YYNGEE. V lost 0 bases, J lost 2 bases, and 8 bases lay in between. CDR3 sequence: CASSVGPANTEAFF. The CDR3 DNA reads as TGTGCCAGCAGCGTAGGCCCAGCTAACACTGAAGCTTTCTTT.

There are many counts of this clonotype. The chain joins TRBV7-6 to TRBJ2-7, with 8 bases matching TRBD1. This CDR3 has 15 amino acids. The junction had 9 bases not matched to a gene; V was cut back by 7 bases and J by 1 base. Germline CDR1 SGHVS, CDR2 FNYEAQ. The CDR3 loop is CASTKRTGKSYEQYF. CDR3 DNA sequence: TGTGCCAGCACCAAACGGACAGGGAAATCCTACGAGCAGTACTTC.

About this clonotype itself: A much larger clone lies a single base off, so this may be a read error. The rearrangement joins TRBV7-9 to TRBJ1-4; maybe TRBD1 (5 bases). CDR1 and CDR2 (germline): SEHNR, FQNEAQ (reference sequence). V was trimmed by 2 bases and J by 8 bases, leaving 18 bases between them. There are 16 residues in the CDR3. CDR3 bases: TGTGCCAGCAGCTTAACCACCGGGGCCGGAGGGGAAAAACTGTTTTTT. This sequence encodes CASSLTTGAGGEKLFF.

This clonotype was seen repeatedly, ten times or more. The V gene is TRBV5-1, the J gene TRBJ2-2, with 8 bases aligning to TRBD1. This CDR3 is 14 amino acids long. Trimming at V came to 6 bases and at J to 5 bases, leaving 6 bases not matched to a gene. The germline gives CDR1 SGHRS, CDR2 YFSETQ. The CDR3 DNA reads TGCGCCAGCACTCAGGGGGCATCAACCGGGGAGCTGTTTTTT. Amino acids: CASTQGASTGELFF. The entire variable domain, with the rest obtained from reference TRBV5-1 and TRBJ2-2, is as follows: KAGVTQTPRYLIKTRGQQVTLSCSPISGHRSVSWYQQTPGQGLQFLFEYFSETQRNKGNFPGRFSGRQFSNSRSEMNVSTLELGDSALYLCASTQGASTGELFFGEGSRLTVL.

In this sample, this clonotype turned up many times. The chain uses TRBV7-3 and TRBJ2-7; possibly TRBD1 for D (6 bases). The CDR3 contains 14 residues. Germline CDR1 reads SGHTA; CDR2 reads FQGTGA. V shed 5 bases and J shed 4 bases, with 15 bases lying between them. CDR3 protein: CASSRNYREYEQYF. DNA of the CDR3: TGTGCCAGCAGCCGAAATTACAGGGAATACGAGCAGTACTTC.

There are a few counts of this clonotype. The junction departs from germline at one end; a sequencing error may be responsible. The CDR3 sequence is CASSLVRDNAPSF. CDR3 DNA sequence: TGTGCCAGCAGCTTAGTTCGGGACAACGCACCCTCCTTT. This rearrangement joins TRBV7-9 to TRBJ1-1, with a possible D match to TRBD1 (6 bases). There are 13 residues in the CDR3. Germline CDR1 reads SEHNR; CDR2 reads FQNEAQ (reference sequence).

CDR3 coding DNA: TGTGCCAGCAGCTTAGCCAGACAGGCTGGCTACACCTTC. Protein sequence: CASSLARQAGYTF. The chain joins TRBV11-1 to TRBJ1-2; TRBD1 is a possible D gene (6 bases). Between the trimmed V and J ends, which lost 0 bases and 7 bases, there was a span of 9 bases. Germline loops: CDR1 SGHAT, CDR2 FQDESV (reference sequence). This CDR3 spans 13 amino acids.

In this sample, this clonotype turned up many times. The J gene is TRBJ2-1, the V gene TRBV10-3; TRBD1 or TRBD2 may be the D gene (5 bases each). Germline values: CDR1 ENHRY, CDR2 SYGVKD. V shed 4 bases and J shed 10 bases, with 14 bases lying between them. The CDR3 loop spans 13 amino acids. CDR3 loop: CAISAGRGGEQFF. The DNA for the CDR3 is TGTGCCATCAGTGCGGGACGAGGTGGGGAGCAGTTCTTC.

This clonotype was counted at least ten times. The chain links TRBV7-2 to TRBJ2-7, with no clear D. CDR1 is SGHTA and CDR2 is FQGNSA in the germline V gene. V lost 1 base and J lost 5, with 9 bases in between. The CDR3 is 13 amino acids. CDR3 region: CASSLGGKDEQYF. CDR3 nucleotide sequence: TGTGCCAGCAGCTTAGGGGGTAAAGACGAGCAGTACTTC.

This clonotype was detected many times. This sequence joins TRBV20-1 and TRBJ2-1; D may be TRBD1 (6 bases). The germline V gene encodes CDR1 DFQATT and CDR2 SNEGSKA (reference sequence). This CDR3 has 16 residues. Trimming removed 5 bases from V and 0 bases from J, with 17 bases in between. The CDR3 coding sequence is TGCAGTGCTTACAGTTCCGGACAGAGCTCCTACAATGAGCAGTTCTTC. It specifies CSAYSSGQSSYNEQFF.

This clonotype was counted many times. The CDR3 spells CSVGPGNIQYF. CDR3 DNA: TGCAGCGTTGGGCCAGGGAACATTCAGTACTTC. The genes are TRBV29-1 and TRBJ2-4; weak D call: TRBD1 (5 bases). With 4 bases removed from V and 7 bases from J, the gap between germline ends came to 8 bases. This CDR3 has 11 amino acids. CDR1 and CDR2 from the germline V gene are SQVTM and ANQGSEA.

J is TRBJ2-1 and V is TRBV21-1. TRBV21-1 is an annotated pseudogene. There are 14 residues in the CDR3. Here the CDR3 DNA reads TGTGCCAGCAGCCTCGCCTACACCGACAATGAGCAGTTCTTC. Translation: CASSLAYTDNEQFF.

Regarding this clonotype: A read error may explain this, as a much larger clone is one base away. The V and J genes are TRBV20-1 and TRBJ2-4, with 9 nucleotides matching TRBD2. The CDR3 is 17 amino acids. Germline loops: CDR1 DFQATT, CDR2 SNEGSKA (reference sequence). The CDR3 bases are TGCTGTGCTCCAGATACGATAGCGGGGGCCCGGCTGAACATTCAGTACTTC. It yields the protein CCAPDTIAGARLNIQYF.

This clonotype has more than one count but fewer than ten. CDR3: CSASLAGGLGGTDTQYF. CDR3 in DNA: TGCAGTGCTAGTCTAGCGGGGGGCCTTGGGGGCACAGATACGCAGTATTTT. V and J are TRBV20-1 and TRBJ2-3; 11 bases map to TRBD2. V was pared by 3 bases and J by 1 base, with 9 bases of the junction left unmatched. Germline V gene sequence: CDR1 DFQATT, CDR2 SNEGSKA (reference sequence). The CDR3 is made up of 17 amino acids.

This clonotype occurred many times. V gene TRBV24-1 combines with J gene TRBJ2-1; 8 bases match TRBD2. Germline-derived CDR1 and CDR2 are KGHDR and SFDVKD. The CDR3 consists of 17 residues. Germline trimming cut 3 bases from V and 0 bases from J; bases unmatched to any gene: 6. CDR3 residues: CATSDPQAGGSYNEQFF. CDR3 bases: TGTGCCACCAGTGATCCACAGGCGGGAGGCTCCTACAATGAGCAGTTCTTC.

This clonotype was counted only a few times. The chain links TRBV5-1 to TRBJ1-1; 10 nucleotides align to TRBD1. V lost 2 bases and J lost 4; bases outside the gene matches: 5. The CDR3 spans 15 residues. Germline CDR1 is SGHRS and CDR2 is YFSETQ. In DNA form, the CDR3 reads TGCGCCAGCAGCTTCCGACAGGGGGCGTCCACTGAAGCTTTCTTT. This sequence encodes CASSFRQGASTEAFF.